The subject of this entry is one T cell receptor (beta chain). Per germline, CDR1 DFQATT and CDR2 SNEGSKA (reference sequence). V was shortened by 6 bases and J by 8 bases, with 14 bases between the two germline ends. The CDR3 loop spans 12 amino acids. This sample is drawn from a study of blood T cells in healthy people across ages. Through a sample-barcoded 5' primer and a J-beta primer mix, a second PCR was run for roughly 6 to 12 cycles. Each CDR3 protein gets one entry after TCRdb re-called the 5' RACE reads with MiXCR. The table shows approximately 1,700,000 distinct CDR3 sequences, with 35% to 50% occurring only once.

The specimen was blood. The gene calls are TRBV20-1 and TRBJ2-1, with D possibly matching TRBD2 (7 bases). The receptor's source is a human donor in good health. In DNA, the CDR3 is TGCAGTGCGGGGGGGGCCGGCGATGAGCAGTTCTTC. It yields the protein CSAGGAGDEQFF.